These T cell receptor beta chains were read from a single sample in a study of T cells in Graves' hyperthyroidism and ophthalmopathy. MiXCR, run by TCRdb on the multiplex PCR reads, gives a single entry per CDR3 protein. The sample has more than 650,000 distinct CDR3 sequences, 14% seen once. Input material: blood. Receptors were obtained from a woman aged 18-29 years with Graves' hyperthyroidism. Each CDR3 is given with its conserved first and last residue. The D gene is left open where the match is weak. The listing skips clone size in some rows; elsewhere it reads once, few, many or a size class.

cdr3_length j_call d_call clone_size v_call cdr3_aa cdr3_nt
16 TRBJ2-3 TRBD1 - TRBV7-6 CASSLDPTGGTDTQYF TGTGCCAGCAGCTTAGACCCTACAGGGGGCACAGATACGCAGTATTTT
16 TRBJ2-1 TRBD2 many TRBV7-2 CASSLVLAGAYNEQFF TGTGCCAGCAGCTTAGTGTTAGCGGGGGCCTACAATGAGCAGTTCTTC
13 TRBJ2-3 - - TRBV6-1 CASSGWGADTQYF TGTGCCAGCAGTGGATGGGGGGCAGATACGCAGTATTTT
15 TRBJ2-1 TRBD1 - TRBV6-1 CASSVPGTDSYEQFF TGTGCCAGCAGCGTACCCGGGACAGACTCCTACGAGCAGTTCTTC
15 TRBJ2-1 - many TRBV13 CASSLVAPGYNEQFF TGTGCCAGCAGCTTAGTAGCGCCGGGGTACAATGAGCAGTTCTTC
13 TRBJ1-5 - - TRBV5-1 CASSLGAGEPQHF TGCGCCAGCAGCTTGGGAGCTGGAGAGCCCCAGCATTTT
17 TRBJ1-5 TRBD1 - TRBV4-1 CASSSRVASQGAQPQHF TGCGCCAGCAGCTCCCGAGTTGCTTCTCAGGGGGCTCAGCCCCAGCATTTT
12 TRBJ2-7 - many TRBV20-1 CSAAPSAYEQYF TGCAGTGCCGCCCCCTCTGCCTACGAGCAGTACTTC
11 TRBJ2-7 - - TRBV6-1 CASRSSREQYF TGTGCCAGCAGGTCTAGCCGTGAGCAGTACTTC
13 TRBJ1-1 - - TRBV19 CASTASGNTEAFF TGTGCCAGTACGGCATCAGGGAACACTGAAGCTTTCTTT
13 TRBJ2-7 - many TRBV20-1 CSAMGPYSYEQYF TGCAGTGCTATGGGACCGTACTCCTACGAGCAGTACTTC
20 TRBJ1-3 TRBD1 - TRBV9 CASSGPTRDRRQSSGNTIYF TGTGCCAGCAGCGGCCCCACCCGGGACAGGCGACAATCCTCTGGAAACACCATATATTTT
15 TRBJ1-4 - many TRBV2 CASRGPTVLREKLFF TGTGCCAGCAGGGGACCAACGGTGCTTCGGGAAAAACTGTTTTTT
15 TRBJ2-4 - many TRBV27 CASSNRVFGKNIQYF TGTGCCAGCAGTAACAGGGTCTTCGGCAAAAACATTCAGTACTTC
16 TRBJ2-1 TRBD2 - TRBV15 CATSGRLAGPYNEQFF TGTGCCACCAGCGGAAGACTAGCGGGTCCGTACAATGAGCAGTTCTTC
15 TRBJ1-2 - - TRBV7-2 CASSYDRSPLGGYTF TGTGCCAGCAGCTACGACAGGTCCCCCCTGGGGGGCTACACCTTC
13 TRBJ1-2 - many TRBV27 CASSFGGNYGCTF TGTGCCAGCAGTTTTGGGGGGAACTATGGCTGCACCTTC
15 TRBJ1-5 TRBD1 few TRBV2 CASRGFGTGNQPQHF TGTGCCAGCAGGGGATTTGGGACAGGGAATCAGCCCCAGCATTTT
19 TRBJ2-5 TRBD2 - TRBV7-9 CASSSTRLAGGVFKETQYF TGTGCCAGCAGCTCAACCCGACTAGCGGGAGGGGTGTTCAAAGAGACCCAGTACTTC
18 TRBJ2-1 TRBD2 many TRBV4-1 CASSHILSGPSSYNEQFF TGCGCCAGCAGCCACATTCTTAGCGGGCCTAGCTCCTACAATGAGCAGTTCTTC
15 TRBJ2-2 TRBD2 - TRBV7-3 CASSLTSGSMGELFF TGTGCCAGCAGCTTAACTAGCGGGAGTATGGGGGAGCTGTTTTTT
17 TRBJ2-2 TRBD2 few TRBV7-2 CASSLVGGSVNTGELFF TGTGCCAGCAGCTTAGTAGGCGGGAGTGTTAACACCGGGGAGCTGTTTTTT
14 TRBJ1-2 - many TRBV19 CASSIDSSNYGYTF TGTGCCAGTAGTATAGACAGCTCTAACTATGGCTACACCTTC
15 TRBJ1-1 - many TRBV3-1 CASSLGRILNTEAFF TGTGCCAGCAGCCTAGGACGGATTTTGAACACTGAAGCTTTCTTT
14 TRBJ2-7 - many TRBV7-9 CASSHGGGSYEQYF TGTGCCAGCAGCCATGGGGGCGGCTCCTACGAGCAGTACTTC
17 TRBJ2-7 TRBD2 few TRBV10-2 CASSPIAWTSGNNEQYF TGCGCCAGCAGTCCTATCGCTTGGACTAGCGGGAACAACGAGCAGTACTTC
13 TRBJ2-1 - many TRBV7-2 CASSSNRDNEQFF TGTGCCAGCAGCTCTAACAGGGACAATGAGCAGTTCTTC
15 TRBJ2-1 - - TRBV20-1 CSARVPAEFNNEQFF TGCAGTGCTAGAGTCCCAGCGGAGTTCAACAATGAGCAGTTCTTC
14 TRBJ2-7 TRBD2 many TRBV20-1 CSARGLAVIYEQYF TGCAGCGCCAGAGGACTAGCGGTTATCTACGAGCAGTACTTC
15 TRBJ2-7 - few TRBV6-4 CASSGVRADDYEQYF TGTGCCAGCAGTGGGGTCAGGGCGGACGACTACGAGCAGTACTTC
15 TRBJ1-1 - few TRBV27 CASSLGWTVNTEAFF TGTGCCAGCAGCCTAGGGTGGACGGTGAACACTGAAGCTTTCTTT
18 TRBJ2-6 - few TRBV7-6 CASSLSGVGFSGANVLTF TGTGCCAGCAGCTTATCAGGCGTCGGATTCTCTGGGGCCAACGTCCTGACTTTC
16 TRBJ1-2 - many TRBV5-5 CASSLRTDRQNYGYTF TGTGCCAGCAGCTTGCGGACGGACCGGCAGAACTATGGCTACACCTTC
13 TRBJ2-7 TRBD2 - TRBV28 CVVATSTSYEQYF TGTGTAGTTGCGACTAGCACCTCCTACGAGCAGTACTTC
12 TRBJ1-2 TRBD1 few TRBV29-1 CSVRQGDYGYTF TGCAGCGTGAGACAGGGGGACTATGGCTACACCTTC
16 TRBJ2-7 TRBD2 many TRBV3-1 CASSQGSGGGSYEQYF TGTGCCAGCAGCCAAGGGAGCGGGGGAGGATCCTACGAGCAGTACTTC
14 TRBJ2-3 - many TRBV12-3/TRBV12-4 CASSFGGLTDTQYF TGTGCCAGCAGTTTTGGGGGCCTCACAGATACGCAGTATTTT
17 TRBJ2-4 - few TRBV7-9 CASSPWERSLTKNIQYF TGTGCCAGCAGTCCCTGGGAAAGGTCTTTGACCAAAAACATTCAGTACTTC
14 TRBJ2-1 - few TRBV6-2/TRBV6-3 CASSHRKLYNEQFF TGTGCCAGCAGCCACAGGAAGCTATACAATGAGCAGTTCTTC
16 TRBJ1-1 TRBD1 many TRBV5-8 CASSFRAGGWDTEAFF TGTGCCAGCAGCTTTAGGGCAGGGGGCTGGGACACTGAAGCTTTCTTT
17 TRBJ2-5 TRBD1 many TRBV7-3 CASSPGPRGQPGETQYF TGTGCCAGCAGCCCGGGCCCAAGGGGGCAGCCCGGAGAGACCCAGTACTTC
17 TRBJ2-1 TRBD2 many TRBV7-9 CASSLANIAGDYNEQFF TGTGCCAGCAGCTTAGCCAACATAGCGGGAGATTACAATGAGCAGTTCTTC
15 TRBJ2-7 TRBD2 - TRBV12-3/TRBV12-4 CASSPRTSDLYEQYF TGTGCCAGCAGTCCAAGGACTAGTGATCTGTACGAGCAGTACTTC
17 TRBJ1-1 TRBD1 many TRBV18 CASSPLSTGGLNTEAFF TGTGCCAGCTCACCACTTTCAACAGGGGGCTTGAACACTGAAGCTTTCTTT
15 TRBJ2-3 - - TRBV3-2 CASSHPYRGGRLQYF TGCGCCAGCAGCCACCCTTACCGGGGTGGGAGGTTGCAGTATTTT
15 TRBJ2-1 - - TRBV27 CASSLRTSIYYEQFF TGTGCCAGCAGTTTAAGGACCTCGATTTACTACGAGCAGTTCTTC
14 TRBJ1-1 - few TRBV7-6 CASSLNRDGTEAFF TGTGCCAGCAGTTTGAATAGGGACGGCACTGAAGCTTTCTTT
12 TRBJ2-1 - - TRBV30 CAWSVERYEQFF TGTGCCTGGAGCGTTGAAAGGTATGAGCAGTTCTTC
16 TRBJ2-3 - once TRBV6-2/TRBV6-3 CASSYGRVASTDTQYF TGTGCCAGCAGTTATGGACGGGTGGCTAGCACAGATACGCAGTATTTT
13 TRBJ2-7 - many TRBV6-5 CASSYSASYEQYF TGTGCCAGCAGTTACTCGGCATCCTACGAGCAGTACTTC
19 TRBJ2-7 TRBD2 - TRBV4-1 CASSPQLVGRGRSPYEQYF TGCGCCAGCAGCCCCCAACTAGTAGGACGCGGGAGGAGTCCCTACGAGCAGTACTTC
11 TRBJ2-7 - many TRBV7-9 CAITDGYEQYF TGTGCCATTACGGATGGGTACGAGCAGTACTTC
14 TRBJ2-1 - many TRBV30 CAWSAGPPYNEQFF TGTGCCTGGAGTGCCGGGCCCCCCTACAATGAGCAGTTCTTC
15 TRBJ1-4 - - TRBV4-2 CASSQDRTTNEKLFF TGTGCCAGCAGCCAAGACAGAACAACTAATGAAAAACTGTTTTTT
16 TRBJ2-7 - many TRBV18 CASSPPLRRFPYEQYF TGTGCCAGCTCACCACCGTTGCGGCGCTTCCCCTACGAGCAGTACTTC
15 TRBJ2-5 TRBD1 many TRBV13 CASSLGGQAWETQYF TGTGCCAGCAGCTTAGGGGGACAGGCATGGGAGACCCAGTACTTC
16 TRBJ1-5 TRBD1 many TRBV7-8 CASSLTGGLPNQPQHF TGTGCCAGCAGCCTGACAGGGGGTCTCCCTAATCAGCCCCAGCATTTT
12 TRBJ1-1 - many TRBV18 CASSRFATEAFF TGTGCCAGCTCTCGTTTTGCCACTGAAGCTTTCTTT